This T cell receptor (beta chain) was obtained from a study of blood T cell repertoires in COVID-19 (dated by TCRdb to about 2020). With regard to the full study: Samples from collaborators originated in the United States, Italy and Spain and spanned both the acute and convalescent phases of COVID-19. The prospective study material was composed of cDNA or gDNA derived from T cells, B-cell-depleted T cells, or PBMCs. A de-identified subject ID, COVID-19 status, age in years and sex were almost always included in the sample metadata. Where available, HLA class I and class II types were taken from metadata supplied by the sample provider and were not determined by assay-based typing. Subjects who had been exposed to COVID-19, were actively infected with it, or had recovered from it provided the deeply sampled blood TCRbeta repertoires that made up the dataset. A freely available public database, intended as a resource for researchers studying the immune response to SARS-CoV-2, is where the repertoires were released. The samples were drawn from two sources: the first 160 participants of the ongoing ImmuneRACE study, and 1,200 or so subjects contributed by 6 global collaborators.

The collaborating institutions used their own protocols to collect whole blood in K2EDTA tubes. For TCRbeta analysis, collaborators shipped samples as frozen whole blood, isolated PBMCs, or DNA extracted from either of those sample types. The CDR3 contains 17 residues, cysteine and phenylalanine counted. Here the CDR3 DNA is all that survives: 51 bases in frame from base 1. V is pared back by 0 bases and J by 5 bases, with 18 bases lying between the germline termini. CDR1 and CDR2 (SGHRS, YFSETQ) derive from the germline V gene. This clone was observed a single time. Its antigen is currently not known. No base quality values were provided; no much bigger clone lies one nucleotide off. Paper-wide results and their limitations: How much clinical and demographic metadata was included differed by source and by participant, and the metadata was provided uncurated.

The immunoSEQ Assay, a bias-controlled multiplex PCR, was used to amplify TCRbeta CDR3 regions from genomic DNA. Per the authors' processing: The number of nucleated cells in each sample was estimated by amplification of reference gene primers within the assay. To quantify the absolute abundance of each unique TCRbeta CDR3 rearrangement, sequence reads were collapsed and filtered. For each sample, productive Simpson clonality was calculated as the square root of Simpson's diversity index over productive rearrangements. This immuneACCESS table, as held by TCRdb, lists in-frame sequences with V and J called but not all clones. Of the missing ones, under half trace to an unresolved V gene in checked studies; the others have no known cause. V, J and clone size derive from that table, while D and trimming were established from the DNA sequence. Here the sample has around 46,000 clones; roughly 83% occur a single time. Together, the top ten hold roughly three fifths of the sample.

This chain is built from TRBV5-1 and TRBJ2-1; the D gene is perhaps TRBD1, on 6 matching bases. The receptor was isolated from a man aged 70 or older with acute or convalescent COVID-19. Sequenced input: peripheral blood. The nucleotide sequence is TGCGCCAGCAGCTTGGGGCTAAACAGGGATCGGGACAATGAGCAGTTCTTC. It encodes CASSLGLNRDRDNEQFF.